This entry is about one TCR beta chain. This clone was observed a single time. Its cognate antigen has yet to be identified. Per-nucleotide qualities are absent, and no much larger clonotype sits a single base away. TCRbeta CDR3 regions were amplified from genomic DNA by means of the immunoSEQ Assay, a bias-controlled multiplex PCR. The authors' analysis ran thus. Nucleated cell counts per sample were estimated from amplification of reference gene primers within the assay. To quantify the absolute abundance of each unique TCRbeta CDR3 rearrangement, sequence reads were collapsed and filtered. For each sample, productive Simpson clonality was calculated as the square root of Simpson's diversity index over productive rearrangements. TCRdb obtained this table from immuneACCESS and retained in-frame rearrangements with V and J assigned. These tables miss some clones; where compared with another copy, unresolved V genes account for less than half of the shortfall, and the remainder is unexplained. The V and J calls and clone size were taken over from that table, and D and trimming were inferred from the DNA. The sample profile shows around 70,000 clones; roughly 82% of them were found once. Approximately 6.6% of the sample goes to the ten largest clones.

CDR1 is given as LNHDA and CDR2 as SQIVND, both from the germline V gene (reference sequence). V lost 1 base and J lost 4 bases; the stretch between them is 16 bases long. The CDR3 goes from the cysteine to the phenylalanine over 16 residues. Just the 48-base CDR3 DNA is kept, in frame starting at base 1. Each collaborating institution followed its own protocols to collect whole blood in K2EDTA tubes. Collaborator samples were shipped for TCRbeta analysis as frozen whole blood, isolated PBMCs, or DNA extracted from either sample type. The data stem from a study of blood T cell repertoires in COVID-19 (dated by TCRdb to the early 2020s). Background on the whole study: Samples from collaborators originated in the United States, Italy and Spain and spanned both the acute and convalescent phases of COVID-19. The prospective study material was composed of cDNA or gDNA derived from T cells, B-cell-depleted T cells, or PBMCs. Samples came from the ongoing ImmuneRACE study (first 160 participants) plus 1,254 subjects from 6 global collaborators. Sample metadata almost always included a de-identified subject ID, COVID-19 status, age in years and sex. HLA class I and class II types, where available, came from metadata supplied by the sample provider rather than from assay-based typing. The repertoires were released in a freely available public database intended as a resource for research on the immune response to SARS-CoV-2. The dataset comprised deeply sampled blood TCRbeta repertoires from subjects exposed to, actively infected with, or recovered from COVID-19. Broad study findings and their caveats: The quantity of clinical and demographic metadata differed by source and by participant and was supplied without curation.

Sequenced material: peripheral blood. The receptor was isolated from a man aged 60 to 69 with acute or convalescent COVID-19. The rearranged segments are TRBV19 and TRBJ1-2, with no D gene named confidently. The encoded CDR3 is CASSIASDDIIYGYTF. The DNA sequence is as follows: TGTGCCAGTAGTATAGCAAGTGATGACATTATCTATGGCTACACCTTC.